The present entry profiles one T cell receptor beta chain with its context. Some clones are missing from TCRdb's copy, which holds only in-frame ones; the method was immunoSEQ multiplex PCR. The sample includes around 80,000 clones, about 84% of them seen just once. This CDR3 has 17 amino acids. V shed 1 base, J shed 0 bases, and the junction held 7 bases outside the gene matches. The data belong to a study of OX40 agonist ivuxolimab in advanced cancers. Overall study context: An agonistic human IgG2 monoclonal antibody against OX40 (CD134) was given. Patients were treated with intravenous ivuxolimab, dosed at 0.01 to 10 mg/kg and infused every 2 weeks. Prior checkpoint blockade (anti-PD-1, anti-PD-L1 or anti-CTLA-4) was permitted; 35% to 50% had it.

Baseline, cycle 4 day 1, and cycle 7 day 1 were the blood sampling points. The chain couples TRBV5-3 to TRBJ2-3, with 8 bases matching TRBD1. TRBV5-3 counts as an open reading frame of uncertain function. This clonotype originated in an adult with an advanced solid tumor such as melanoma, head and neck, liver or kidney cancer. Specimen: CD4+ or CD8+ T cells sorted from blood, collected in a trial of the OX40 agonist ivuxolimab. CDR3 region: CARSLSGTGNSTDTQYF. The CDR3 bases are TGTGCCAGAAGCTTGTCAGGGACAGGTAATAGCACAGATACGCAGTATTTT.